The next 20 T cell receptor beta chains were all read from a single sample in a study of beta chain features in type 1 diabetes. General study findings and limits: TCRB CDR3s from Type 1 diabetes patients were moderately but significantly shorter in all four CD4+ subsets.

Expressed TCRB transcripts were sequenced after all isolated RNA was converted to cDNA. Here immunoSEQ multiplex PCR was the method, and the copy in TCRdb shows in-frame clones only, minus some. The repertoire holds roughly 160,000 clones, 6.5% to 10% seen once, with 0.45% to 0.6% in the top ten. These receptors have no known antigen. The material sequenced was central memory CD4+ T cells from blood. The receptor set was obtained from a woman aged 18-29 years with type 1 diabetes.

The rearrangement uses TRBV4-2 and TRBJ2-4; a weak D match, TRBD1 (7 bases). Deletions cut 8 bases from V and 3 bases from J, with 14 bases between. The CDR3 covers 14 residues. Germline V CDR1 and CDR2: LGHNA, YNFKEQ. In DNA form, the CDR3 reads TGTGCCAGCGGCGGAGGGGGCGGCAAAAACATTCAGTACTTC. It codes for CASGGGGGKNIQYF.

This clone was seen more than once but under ten times. This CDR3 is CASSLSGYPGELFF. CDR3 nucleotide sequence: TGTGCCAGCAGCTTAAGCGGGTATCCCGGGGAGCTGTTTTTT. The rearrangement joins TRBV7-9 to TRBJ2-2; D perhaps matches TRBD2 (6 bases). Germline-derived CDR1 and CDR2 are SEHNR and FQNEAQ (reference sequence). Trimming cost V 2 bases and J 6 bases, with 10 bases left between them. The CDR3 runs to 14 residues. The full variable domain, its missing parts supplied by reference TRBV7-9 and TRBJ2-2, is DTGVSQNPRHKITKRGQNVTFRCDPISEHNRLYWYRQTLGQGPEFLTYFQNEAQLEKSRLLSDRFSAERPKGSFSTLEIQRTEQGDSAMYLCASSLSGYPGELFFGEGSRLTVL.

The V gene is TRBV7-2, the J gene TRBJ2-6; TRBD2 is a possible D gene (6 bases). Looked up from germline, CDR1 is SGHTA and CDR2 is FQGNSA. The ends were cut back, 7 bases at V and 3 bases at J, with 10 bases in the middle. The CDR3 sequence is 14 residues long. CDR3 residues: CASNGGGGANVLTF. The DNA of the CDR3 is TGTGCCAGCAATGGGGGAGGTGGGGCCAACGTCCTGACTTTC. Combining the CDR3 with reference TRBV7-2 and TRBJ2-6 gives the whole variable domain GAGVSQSPSNKVTEKGKDVELRCDPISGHTALYWYRQSLGQGLEFLIYFQGNSAPDKSGLPSDRFSAERTGGSVSTLTIQRTQQEDSAVYLCASNGGGGANVLTFGAGSRLTVL.

The sample holds many counts of this clone. The CDR3 reads CASSLVSASSEQYF. Written as DNA, the CDR3 is TGTGCCAGCAGCTTAGTTTCTGCCAGTTCTGAGCAGTACTTC. The chain uses TRBV7-2 and TRBJ2-7, with D unresolved. Germline CDR1 reads SGHTA; CDR2 reads FQGNSA. Trimming shortened V by 1 base and J by 7 bases, and 14 bases separated the two germline ends. This CDR3 comprises 14 residues.

In its sample, this clone was seen a few times. The chain employs TRBV9 and TRBJ2-5; TRBD2 aligns across 9 bases. Germline CDR1 SGDLS, CDR2 YYNGEE. Losses at the gene ends were 0 bases for V and 5 bases for J; bases not matched to a gene: 8. The CDR3 has 16 residues. CDR3 loop: CASSVAISGSGETQYF. The CDR3, as DNA: TGTGCCAGCAGCGTAGCCATTAGCGGGAGCGGCGAGACCCAGTACTTC.

There are a few counts of this clone. The rearrangement links TRBV7-9 to TRBJ1-3, with D tentatively TRBD1 (6 bases). CDR3 length equals 15 residues. With 3 bases removed from V and 0 bases from J, the gap between germline ends came to 9 bases. The germline gives CDR1 SEHNR, CDR2 FQNEAQ (reference sequence). This chain's CDR3 is CASSLGANSGNTIYF. As DNA, the CDR3 is TGTGCCAGCAGCTTGGGGGCAAACTCTGGAAACACCATATATTTT.

This clone was seen ten or more times. Other DNA variants within this sample encode the same CDR3. V is TRBV11-3 and J is TRBJ1-4, with 8 bases matching TRBD1. The V segment lost 5 bases and the J segment 5 bases; nucleotides outside the gene matches: 4. Germline V gene lookup returns CDR1 SGHNT and CDR2 YENEEA. The CDR3 sequence is 14 residues long. The CDR3 is CASSLQGENEKLFF. CDR3 sequence (DNA): TGTGCCAGCAGCCTACAGGGGGAAAATGAAAAACTGTTTTTT. Combining the CDR3 with reference TRBV11-3 and TRBJ1-4 gives the whole variable domain EAGVVQSPRYKIIEKKQPVAFWCNPISGHNTLYWYLQNLGQGPELLIRYENEEAVDDSQLPKDRFSAERLKGVDSTLKIQPAELGDSAVYLCASSLQGENEKLFFGSGTQLSVL.

This sequence joins TRBV5-5 and TRBJ2-1; D perhaps matches TRBD1 (5 bases). Germline V gene data show CDR1 as SGHKS and CDR2 as YYEKEE (reference sequence). V was clipped by 6 bases and J by 6 bases, with 13 bases between them. The CDR3 totals 13 residues. As DNA, the CDR3 is TGTGCCAGCACCCTATCTGGGGCCAATGAGCAGTTCTTC. Protein: CASTLSGANEQFF. The entire variable domain, with the rest obtained from reference TRBV5-5 and TRBJ2-1, is as follows: DAGVTQSPTHLIKTRGQQVTLRCSPISGHKSVSWYQQVLGQGPQFIFQYYEKEERGRGNFPDRFSARQFPNYSSELNVNALLLGDSALYLCASTLSGANEQFFGPGTRLTVL.

This clone has just a few counts. The chain recombines TRBV11-2 with TRBJ2-1; unclear D gene. Germline CDR1 is SGHAT and CDR2 is FQNNGV. The germline V and J ends were trimmed by 5 bases and 9 bases, with 14 bases remaining between them. The CDR3 contains 13 residues. CDR3 DNA sequence: TGTGCCAGCAGCCCCCAAGAGAGTGGTGAGCAGTTCTTC. It specifies CASSPQESGEQFF.

The chain employs TRBV5-8 and TRBJ1-2; weak D call: TRBD1 (5 bases). This CDR3 contains 12 residues. Germline assignment: CDR1 SGHTS and CDR2 YDEGEE. The germline V and J ends were trimmed by 4 bases and 4 bases, with 8 bases remaining between them. CDR3 coding DNA: TGTGCCAGCAGCCCGGGGGTCTATGGCTACACCTTC. It translates to CASSPGVYGYTF.

This clone was counted only a few times. V usage is TRBV4-2 and J usage is TRBJ2-1, with 11 bases aligning to TRBD1. V lost 0 bases to trimming and J lost 15 bases; unmatched junction nucleotides: 4. Germline V gene sequence: CDR1 LGHNA, CDR2 YNFKEQ. This CDR3 comprises 13 residues. This chain's CDR3 is CASSQDPGQGGFF. The CDR3 region has the DNA TGTGCCAGCAGCCAAGATCCGGGACAGGGGGGGTTCTTC.

The chain joins TRBV14 to TRBJ1-2; D is ambiguous. This CDR3 spans 14 amino acids. The V end lost 2 bases, the J end lost 6 bases, and 13 bases lay between the germline ends. Germline V lookup: CDR1 SGHDN, CDR2 FVKESK. CDR3 sequence (DNA): TGTGCCAGCAGCCAAAGAAACGACATGAATGGCTACACCTTC. It specifies CASSQRNDMNGYTF.

The CDR3, as DNA: TGTGCCAGCAGCTCGCCCGGGGGGGCGGGGGAGCAGTTCTTC. Protein: CASSSPGGAGEQFF. The J gene is TRBJ2-1, the V gene TRBV5-4, with TRBD2 identical over 8 bases. The ends lost 3 bases at V and 10 bases at J; junction bases unmatched: 9. The germline CDR1 and CDR2 sequences are SGHNT and YYREEE (reference sequence). This CDR3 is 14 amino acids long.

This clone was seen only a few times. The chain carries TRBV7-2 and TRBJ2-4; D uncertain. The CDR3 sequence is 13 residues long. V was pared by 1 base and J by 9 bases, with 10 bases between. In germline, CDR1 is SGHTA, CDR2 FQGNSA. The CDR3 region has the DNA TGTGCCAGCAGCTTAGGGAGTGAACGCATTCAGTACTTC. As protein: CASSLGSERIQYF. The whole variable domain, filled in from reference TRBV7-2 and TRBJ2-4, reads GAGVSQSPSNKVTEKGKDVELRCDPISGHTALYWYRQSLGQGLEFLIYFQGNSAPDKSGLPSDRFSAERTGGSVSTLTIQRTQQEDSAVYLCASSLGSERIQYFGAGTRLSVL.

The sample holds a few counts of this clone. The chain employs TRBV28 and TRBJ2-7, with TRBD2 matching over 7 bases. CDR1 MDHEN and CDR2 SYDVKM come from the germline V gene. V lost 2 bases to trimming and J lost 2 bases; unmatched junction nucleotides: 3. The CDR3 totals 14 residues. The CDR3 loop reads CASSLSGVTYEQYF. The CDR3 DNA is TGTGCCAGCAGTTTAAGCGGGGTAACCTACGAGCAGTACTTC.

This clone showed up just a few times. The CDR3 nucleotides read TGTGCCAGCAGTGAAGCGGGGCAGGGCGGTCAGCCCCAGCATTTT. Translated: CASSEAGQGGQPQHF. This chain joins TRBV6-1 and TRBJ1-5; possibly TRBD1 for D (5 bases). The CDR3 length is 15 residues. In germline, CDR1 is MNHNS, CDR2 SASEGT. V lost 0 bases and J lost 6, with 12 bases in between.

The V call is TRBV7-2, the J call TRBJ2-7, with D possibly matching TRBD1 (6 bases). V was pared by 5 bases and J by 11 bases, with 13 bases between. Germline V gives CDR1 SGHTA, CDR2 FQGNSA. The CDR3 runs to 11 residues. DNA for the CDR3: TGTGCCAGCAGCGTGGACAGTCTTGAGTACTTC. Amino acid sequence: CASSVDSLEYF. Together with reference TRBV7-2 and TRBJ2-7, the CDR3 gives the full variable domain: GAGVSQSPSNKVTEKGKDVELRCDPISGHTALYWYRQSLGQGLEFLIYFQGNSAPDKSGLPSDRFSAERTGGSVSTLTIQRTQQEDSAVYLCASSVDSLEYFGPGTRLTVT.

This clone was seen more than once but under ten times. The same CDR3 is also encoded by other DNA sequences in this sample. The rearrangement uses TRBV7-2 and TRBJ2-5; 10 bases map to TRBD2. The CDR3 is 13 residues long. V shed 5 bases and J 4 bases; nucleotides not matched to a gene: 1. Looked up from germline, CDR1 is SGHTA and CDR2 is FQGNSA. CDR3 residues: CASSRTSGETQYF. CDR3 bases: TGTGCCAGCAGCCGGACTAGCGGAGAGACCCAGTACTTC.

The chain carries TRBV19 and TRBJ2-1; D might be TRBD1 (6 bases). Germline V gene lookup returns CDR1 LNHDA and CDR2 SQIVND (reference sequence). CDR3 length equals 14 residues. With 6 bases removed from V and 1 base from J, the gap between germline ends came to 10 bases. CDR3 bases: TGTGCCAGTAGGTCAGGGGAATCCTACAATGAGCAGTTCTTC. This sequence encodes CASRSGESYNEQFF.

The chain links TRBV14 to TRBJ2-1, with D possibly matching TRBD2 (5 bases). Germline V gives CDR1 SGHDN, CDR2 FVKESK. The V end was cut by 4 bases, the J end by 7 bases, with 14 bases between. CDR3 length equals 14 residues. CDR3 bases: TGTGCCAGCAGCCGGGGAGTTGTAGCGAATGAGCAGTTCTTC. The encoded protein is CASSRGVVANEQFF.